This paragraph reports one T cell receptor (beta chain). The antigen it recognizes is unknown. A junction boundary mismatches the germline segment, possibly from a read error. Reading the germline V gene (reference sequence) gives CDR1 DFQATT and CDR2 SNEGSKA. Reading from cysteine to phenylalanine, the CDR3 counts 12 amino acids. The retained sequence is limited to the CDR3, 36 bases, with the frame set at the first base. Libraries were constructed by PCR. The listed sequencing device is Illumina HiSeq 2500. TCR library preparation used molecular barcoding, with unique molecular identifiers applied to normalize quantification of the TCRbeta repertoire. TCRdb trimmed public reads at Q25 via fastp, called clones via MiXCR and kept in-frame beta chains. Each entry is one CDR3 protein sequence, shown with its most common DNA and genes. The sample table lists 130,000 or so distinct CDR3 sequences, 8.5% to 10% of them with a count of one. Of the sample, nearly 25% falls within the top ten clones.

This sample is part of a study of T-cell reconstitution after alpha-beta-depleted transplantation in children (dated by TCRdb to about 2016). Background for the entire study: The study quantitatively tracked T-cell immune reconstitution after TCRalphabeta/CD19-depleted allogeneic hematopoietic cell transplantation in children using TCR repertoire profiling. Broader findings and caveats from the paper: Over subsequent months, a decline in hyperexpanded clone frequencies was noted, and after one year, T-cell counts and TCRbeta diversity were mostly ascribed to newly produced T cells. The apparently early recovery of alphabetaT-cell counts about two months after transplant reportedly depended on only several hundred rapidly expanded clones that came from non-depleted graft cells. In some patients, the high TCRbeta diversity seen at day 60 was put down to recipient T cells and intrathymic progenitors that had survived conditioning.

Explained via the paper, the treatment or condition label denotes: allogeneic hematopoietic cell transplantation with graft depleted of TCRalphabeta T cells and CD19 B cells. The transplant recipients were children given TCRalphabeta/CD19-depleted allogeneic hematopoietic cell grafts. The chain is encoded by TRBV20-1 joined to TRBJ2-1; no D gene call is confident. This TCR was recovered from a girl under three years old who had a stem cell transplant for combined immunodeficiency, so the T cells may come from the graft donor. Source: PBMCs, mostly from graft donor cells, taken 180 days after TCRalphabeta/CD19-depleted stem cell transplant. For the CDR3, the sequence is CSARGLPNKQFF. The DNA sequence is TGCAGTGCTAGAGGATTACCCAATAAGCAGTTCTTC.